Below are 3 T cell receptor beta chains sequenced from a single sample in a study of shared clonotypes between healthy human individuals. Only in-frame clones appear in the TCRdb table, and some are missing; sequencing was by immunoSEQ multiplex PCR. The table includes 2,500,000 or so clones, about 90% detected once. Sequenced material: naive CD4+ T cells from PBMCs. Subset specified: CD45RA+ positively selected. The receptors stem from a man in his late teens or twenties in good health. Some clones in this sample may be carry-over from other donors' samples.

This clone was seen more than once but under ten times. The chain has TRBV29-1 and TRBJ1-2; D is ambiguous. Deletions cut 6 bases from V and 1 base from J, with 15 bases between. The CDR3 runs 14 residues. CDR1 and CDR2 (germline): SQVTM, ANQGSEA. CDR3 nucleotide sequence: TGCAGCGTCCAACCTGTGGGGAATAACTATGGCTACACCTTC. Protein product: CSVQPVGNNYGYTF.

This rearrangement joins TRBV7-9 to TRBJ2-7; 8 nucleotides match TRBD2. The CDR3 contains 14 residues. Germline CDR1 and CDR2: SEHNR and FQNEAQ (reference sequence). The J segment lost 4 bases and the V segment lost 3 bases, leaving 5 bases of the junction unmatched. The CDR3 protein is CASSFTGTRYEQYF. The CDR3 DNA reads TGTGCCAGCAGCTTTACCGGGACTAGATACGAGCAGTACTTC.

The chain employs TRBV4-2 and TRBJ2-1, with 7 bases fitting TRBD1. CDR3 length: 16 residues. From germline, CDR1 is LGHNA and CDR2 YNFKEQ. With V trimmed by 1 base and J by 2 bases, 5 bases remained unmatched. This CDR3 is CASSQGVQGAYNEQFF. The CDR3, as DNA: TGTGCCAGCAGCCAAGGAGTCCAGGGGGCCTACAATGAGCAGTTCTTC.